A single sample gave rise to the 18 T cell receptor beta chains below, sequenced in a study of blood T cell repertoires in COVID-19. Only in-frame clones appear in the TCRdb table, and some are missing; sequencing was by immunoSEQ multiplex PCR. This sample has under 200,000 clones, with roughly 93% found just once. Sequenced material: peripheral blood. Receptors were obtained from a man between 18 and 35 years old with acute or convalescent COVID-19.

The chain recombines TRBV12-3 or TRBV12-4 with TRBJ1-2, with a possible D match to TRBD1 (6 bases). The CDR3 is 13 amino acids. Trimming left V 4 bases short and J 4 bases short, with 10 bases between. The CDR3 DNA reads as TGTGCCAGCAGTTCGGCAGGGGCCTATGGCTACACCTTC. Amino acid sequence: CASSSAGAYGYTF.

This clone was counted once. The genes are TRBV7-9 and TRBJ2-3, with 8 nucleotides matching TRBD2. After removal of 0 bases from V and 4 bases from J, the junction contained 12 bases not matched to a gene. CDR3 length: 18 residues. CDR1 is SEHNR, CDR2 FQNEAQ, per germline (reference sequence). The chain's CDR3 is CASSLARSSGDSADTQYF. The DNA for the CDR3 is TGTGCCAGCAGCTTAGCGCGGAGTAGCGGGGATAGCGCAGATACGCAGTATTTT.

The rearrangement links TRBV5-1 to TRBJ1-2, with D maybe TRBD1 (5 bases). V was pared by 0 bases and J by 8 bases, with 14 bases between. This CDR3 spans 14 amino acids. The germline V gene encodes CDR1 SGHRS and CDR2 YFSETQ. This CDR3 reads CASSLDIGRDGYTF. The CDR3 coding sequence is TGCGCCAGCAGCTTGGATATAGGGAGGGACGGCTACACCTTC.

This chain joins TRBV30 and TRBJ2-7; 7 bases align to TRBD2. J gave up 4 bases and V 2 bases, and 5 bases lay outside the gene matches. Germline assignment: CDR1 GTSNPN and CDR2 SVGIG (reference sequence). The CDR3 runs to 13 residues. The CDR3 nucleotides are TGTGCCTGGAGTAGCCAGGGACTATACGAGCAGTACTTC. This encodes CAWSSQGLYEQYF.

V is TRBV14 and J is TRBJ1-2; TRBD1 agrees at 7 bases. The germline CDR1 and CDR2 sequences are SGHDN and FVKESK. This CDR3 has 14 amino acids. The V segment lost 0 bases and the J segment 6 bases; nucleotides outside the gene matches: 4. CDR3 amino acids: CASSQEWGQNGYTF. As DNA, the CDR3 is TGTGCCAGCAGCCAAGAATGGGGACAGAATGGCTACACCTTC.

The chain recombines TRBV19 with TRBJ2-3; TRBD2 agrees at 9 bases. This CDR3 has 16 amino acids. V lost 5 bases to trimming and J lost 0 bases; unmatched junction nucleotides: 6. CDR1 is LNHDA and CDR2 is SQIVND in the germline V gene (reference sequence). CDR3 region: CASSEPSGKSTDTQYF. The CDR3 DNA follows: TGTGCCAGTAGTGAACCTAGCGGGAAAAGCACAGATACGCAGTATTTT.

The V call is TRBV5-4, the J call TRBJ1-1, with D possibly matching TRBD1 (5 bases). The CDR3 is 15 amino acids. V dropped 1 base and J dropped 3 bases, with 13 bases sitting between them. Germline CDR1 is SGHNT and CDR2 is YYREEE (reference sequence). In DNA, the CDR3 is TGTGCCAGCAGCTTGTTCCCAGGACAAGACACTGAAGCTTTCTTT. Its protein product is CASSLFPGQDTEAFF.

The gene calls are TRBV12-3 or TRBV12-4 and TRBJ1-2; D gene unclear. Trimming took off 4 bases at V and 0 bases at J, with 6 bases between the two ends. This CDR3 region has 13 residues. CDR3 sequence: CASSWGANYGYTF. The CDR3 region has the DNA TGTGCCAGCAGTTGGGGAGCTAACTATGGCTACACCTTC.

The chain couples TRBV19 to TRBJ1-5, with a possible D match to TRBD1 (5 bases). The CDR3 is made up of 15 amino acids. V was cut by 7 bases and J by 0 bases, with 13 bases left in between. Per the germline V gene, CDR1 is LNHDA and CDR2 is SQIVND (reference sequence). CDR3 residues: CASIGGMISNQPQHF. The CDR3 DNA reads TGTGCCAGTATCGGGGGGATGATTAGCAATCAGCCCCAGCATTTT.

This chain joins TRBV29-1 and TRBJ1-1, with D hard to call. Trimming cost V 7 bases and J 1 base, with 10 bases left between them. Germline V gives CDR1 SQVTM, CDR2 ANQGSEA. The CDR3 covers 12 residues. The CDR3 DNA follows: TGCAGCGCAGACCGCGGGAACACTGAAGCTTTCTTT. As protein: CSADRGNTEAFF.

This chain connects TRBV6-6 to TRBJ1-5; perhaps TRBD1 as D (5 bases). V was cut by 1 base and J by 5 bases, with 9 bases left in between. In germline, CDR1 is MNHNY, CDR2 SVGAGI (reference sequence). The CDR3 has 14 amino acids. The CDR3 DNA reads as TGTGCCAGCAGTTACTTGCAGGGCGATCAGCCCCAGCATTTT. It encodes CASSYLQGDQPQHF.

This clone has just one count. This chain links TRBV4-1 with TRBJ1-2, with no clear D. V was clipped by 1 base and J by 2 bases, with 5 bases between them. Germline values: CDR1 MGHRA, CDR2 YSYEKL. This CDR3 is 13 amino acids long. CDR3 coding DNA: TGCGCCAGCAGCCAAGGTACAAACTATGGCTACACCTTC. As protein: CASSQGTNYGYTF.

V gene TRBV2 combines with J gene TRBJ1-1, with D unresolved. CDR3 size: 11 residues. V lost 8 bases, J lost 4 bases, and 8 bases lay in between. In germline, CDR1 is SNHLY, CDR2 FYNNEI. DNA of the CDR3: TGTGCCAGCTCCTATATCACTGAAGCTTTCTTT. Translated, it gives CASSYITEAFF.

There are many counts of this clone. V is TRBV3-1 (or the pseudogene TRBV3-2) and J is TRBJ1-1; unclear D gene. Trimming took off 8 bases at V and 3 bases at J, with 13 bases between the two ends. In germline, CDR1 is LGHDT, CDR2 YNNKEL (reference sequence). The CDR3 has 13 residues. The CDR3 spells CASSSTRDTEAFF. DNA of the CDR3: TGTGCCAGCTCCTCCACTCGGGACACTGAAGCTTTCTTT.

This rearrangement joins TRBV5-1 to TRBJ1-6; D remains ambiguous. V dropped 2 bases and J dropped 6 bases, with 15 bases sitting between them. CDR3 length: 16 residues. Germline V gives CDR1 SGHRS, CDR2 YFSETQ. CDR3: CASSFGETPSNSPLHF. The CDR3 DNA reads TGCGCCAGCAGCTTTGGGGAGACGCCTTCTAATTCACCCCTCCACTTT. Filled out from reference TRBV5-1 and TRBJ1-6, the complete variable domain reads KAGVTQTPRYLIKTRGQQVTLSCSPISGHRSVSWYQQTPGQGLQFLFEYFSETQRNKGNFPGRFSGRQFSNSRSEMNVSTLELGDSALYLCASSFGETPSNSPLHFGNGTRLTVT.

On this clone itself: Other DNA sequences of this sample code for an identical CDR3. The rearrangement links TRBV9 to TRBJ2-1; D remains unclear. This CDR3 is 14 amino acids long. The germline V gene encodes CDR1 SGDLS and CDR2 YYNGEE. Trimming shortened V by 2 bases and J by 0 bases, and 6 bases separated the two germline ends. Here the CDR3 DNA reads TGTGCCAGCAGCGTTAGTAGCTCCTACAATGAGCAGTTCTTC. Translation gives CASSVSSSYNEQFF.

CDR3 in DNA: TGTGCCAGCAGTCCCCGGGACAGGTTTGGCGGGAACTATGGCTACACCTTC. The encoded protein is CASSPRDRFGGNYGYTF. The chain combines TRBV27 with TRBJ1-2, with TRBD1 matching over 8 bases. Germline V gene lookup returns CDR1 MNHEY and CDR2 SMNVEV (reference sequence). After removal of 5 bases from V and 2 bases from J, the junction contained 13 bases not matched to a gene. This CDR3 is built from 17 residues.

The V gene is TRBV3-1 (or the pseudogene TRBV3-2), the J gene TRBJ1-5; D not certain. Germline V gene lookup returns CDR1 LGHDT and CDR2 YNNKEL (reference sequence). V dropped 0 bases and J dropped 3 bases, with 18 bases sitting between them. The CDR3 runs to 18 residues. CDR3 amino acids: CASSQDTGLGRLNQPQHF. As DNA, the CDR3 is TGTGCCAGCAGCCAAGATACCGGACTCGGCCGACTCAATCAGCCCCAGCATTTT.